In this sample, the clone carrying this TCR beta chain turned up a few times. Antigen: not known. This specimen comes from a study of identical twins. Germline-derived CDR1 and CDR2 are KGHSH and LQKENI. Trimming removed 6 bases at V and 9 bases at J, with 12 bases between. The CDR3 consists of 12 residues. Overall study results and limits: The conclusions drew on cross-sectional statistical analysis instead of tracking the same donors.

TCRdb independently ran MiXCR on the 5' RACE reads; one entry per CDR3 protein. Seen here are 450,000 or so distinct CDR3 sequences, 20% to 25% observed once, and the top ten hold just under 3%. This sample was also put to use in a study of T cells expressing NK-cell markers.

The rearrangement links TRBV18 to TRBJ2-1, with unresolved D. Sequenced material: CD4+ T cells sorted from blood. This receptor was obtained from a woman aged 18-35 years in good health. CDR3 bases: TGTGCCAGCTCCGGGCTGATTTTTGAGCAGTTCTTC. Translation: CASSGLIFEQFF.